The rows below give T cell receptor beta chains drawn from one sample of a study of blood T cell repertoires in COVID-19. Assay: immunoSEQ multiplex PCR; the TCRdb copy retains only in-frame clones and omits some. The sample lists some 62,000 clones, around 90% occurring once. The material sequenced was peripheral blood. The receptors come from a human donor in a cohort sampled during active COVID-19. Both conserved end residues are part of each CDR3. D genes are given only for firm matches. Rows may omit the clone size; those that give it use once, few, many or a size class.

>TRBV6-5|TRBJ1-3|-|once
TGTGCCACCAAAGCGGGATATAGCTCTGGAAACACCATATATTTT
CATKAGYSSGNTIYF
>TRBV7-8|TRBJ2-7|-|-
TGTGCCAGCAGCTTCTCAGGGGTTATCTACGAGCAGTACTTC
CASSFSGVIYEQYF
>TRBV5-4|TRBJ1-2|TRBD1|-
TGTGCCAGCTCTAATTCGGGACAGGTCTATGGCTACACCTTC
CASSNSGQVYGYTF
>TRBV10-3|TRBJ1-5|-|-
TGTGCCATCAGTGAGTCGGGGCAGGGTCGACAGCCCCAGCATTTT
CAISESGQGRQPQHF
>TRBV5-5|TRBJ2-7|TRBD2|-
TGTGCCAGCAGCGTAGGACTAGCGAGCTCCTACGAGCAGTACTTC
CASSVGLASSYEQYF
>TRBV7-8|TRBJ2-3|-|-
TGTGCCAGCAGCCAGCAAGTTACAGATACGCAGTATTTT
CASSQQVTDTQYF
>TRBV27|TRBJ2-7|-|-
TGTGCCAGCAGTTGGGCAGGGAACTACGAGCAGTACTTC
CASSWAGNYEQYF
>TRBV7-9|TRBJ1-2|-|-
TGTGCCAGCAGCGTTCAGGGGATCAACTATGGCTACACCTTC
CASSVQGINYGYTF
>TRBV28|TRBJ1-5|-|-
TGTGCCAGCTCTGGGGGGGATTTGAGCAATCAGCCCCAGCATTTT
CASSGGDLSNQPQHF
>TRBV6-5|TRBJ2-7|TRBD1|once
TGTGCCTCCCCCCGGTCGGGACAGGTCTCCTACGAGCAGTACTTC
CASPRSGQVSYEQYF
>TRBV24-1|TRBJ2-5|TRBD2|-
TGTGCCACCAGTGACGCCAGGGAGGGTAGCGGGGCGGGAGAGACCCAGTACTTC
CATSDAREGSGAGETQYF
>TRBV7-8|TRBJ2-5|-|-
TGTGCCAGCAGCCTCATGGGGGGAGGTCAAGAGACCCAGTACTTC
CASSLMGGGQETQYF
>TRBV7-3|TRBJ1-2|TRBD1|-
TGTGCCAGCAGCCCAGGGGGGTGGGGACCCTCGTTAGGCTACACCTTC
CASSPGGWGPSLGYTF
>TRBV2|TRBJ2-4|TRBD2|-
TGTGCCAGCAGGGACTCTCTAGCGGGAGGGCCCTTAGCCAAAAACATTCAGTACTTC
CASRDSLAGGPLAKNIQYF
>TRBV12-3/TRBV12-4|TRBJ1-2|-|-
TGTGCCAGCAGCCCAGGGCGTGACCGGGGCTACACCTTC
CASSPGRDRGYTF
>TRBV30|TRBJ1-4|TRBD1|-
TGTGCCTGGAGCGGATCCTCGGGACAGGGTGAAAAACTGTTTTTT
CAWSGSSGQGEKLFF
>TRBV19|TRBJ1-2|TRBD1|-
TGTGCCAGTAACGACAGGGGGCGACCGTATGGCTACACCTTC
CASNDRGRPYGYTF